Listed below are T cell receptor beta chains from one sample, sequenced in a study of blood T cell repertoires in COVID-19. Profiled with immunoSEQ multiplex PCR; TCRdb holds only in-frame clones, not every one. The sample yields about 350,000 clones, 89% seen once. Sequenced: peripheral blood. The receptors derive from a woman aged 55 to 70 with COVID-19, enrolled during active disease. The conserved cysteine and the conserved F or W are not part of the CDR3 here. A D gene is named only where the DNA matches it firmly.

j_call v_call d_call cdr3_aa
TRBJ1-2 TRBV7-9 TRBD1 ASSRVRDRPNYGYT
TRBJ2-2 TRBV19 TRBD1 ATSPDRGGSNTGELF
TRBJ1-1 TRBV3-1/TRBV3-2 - ASSMRVLKGEAF
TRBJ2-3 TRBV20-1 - SARGEDTQY
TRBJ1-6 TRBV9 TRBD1 ASSSKGQVGSPLH
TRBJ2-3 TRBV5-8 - ASSDEQAQTDTQY
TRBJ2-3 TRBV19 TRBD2 ASGTSGGANTQY
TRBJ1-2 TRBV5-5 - ASSLSSEPYGYT
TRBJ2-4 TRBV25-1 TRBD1 ASSAPDRIKNIQY
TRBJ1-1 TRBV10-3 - AIRTQGLNTEAF
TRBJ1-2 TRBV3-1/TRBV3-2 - ASSSRGREGGGYT
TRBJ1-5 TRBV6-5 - ASRLNRDSILAQH
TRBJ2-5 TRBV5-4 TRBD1 ASTPGTGVEETQY
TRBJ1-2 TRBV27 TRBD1 ASSYRGQDYGYT
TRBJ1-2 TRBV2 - ASSPDSGYT
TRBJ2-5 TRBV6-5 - ASSKQVRQETQY
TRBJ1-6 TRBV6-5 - ASTRFSSPNSPLH
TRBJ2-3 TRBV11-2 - ASSRYRDSEADTQY
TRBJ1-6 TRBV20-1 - SARESPLH
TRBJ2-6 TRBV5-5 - ASSLAFSGANVLT
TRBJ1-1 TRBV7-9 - ASNLFPPGTPNTEAF
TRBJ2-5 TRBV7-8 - ASSLQTVHQETQY
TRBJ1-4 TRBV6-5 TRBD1 ASSYWTGGVEKLF
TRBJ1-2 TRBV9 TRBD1 ASSVDQTGHYGYT
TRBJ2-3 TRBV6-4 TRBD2 ASSRRGGFSDTQY
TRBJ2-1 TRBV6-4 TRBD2 ASSERRGDLVSEQF
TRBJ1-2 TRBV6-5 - ASRRDKAYGYT
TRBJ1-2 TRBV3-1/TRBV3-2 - ASSQVQGNYGYT
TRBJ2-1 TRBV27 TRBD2 ASSFPSGGSSYNEQF
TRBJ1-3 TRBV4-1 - AAGTPSSGNTIY
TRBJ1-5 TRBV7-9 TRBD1 ASSRTGISNQPQH